This T cell receptor beta chain was sequenced for a study of shared clonotypes between healthy human individuals. CD8 cells classed as naive were CD45RO-negative and positively selected for CCR7, excluding terminally differentiated effector memory CD45RA+ cells. Assay: immunoSEQ multiplex PCR; the TCRdb copy retains only in-frame clones and omits some. This sample has some 2.1 million clones, with just over 90% found just once. CDR1 and CDR2 (germline): LNHNV, YYDKDF (reference sequence). Trimming removed 0 bases at V and 4 bases at J, with 17 bases between. The CDR3 is 17 residues long. This sequence joins TRBV15 and TRBJ2-3, with D perhaps matching TRBD1 (6 bases). The sample consisted of naive CD8+ T cells from PBMCs. This TCR derives from a man between 18 and 29 years old in good health. Some clones in this sample may be carry-over from other donors' samples. CDR3 bases: TGTGCCACCAGCAGAGATTTCTGGGCCGAGGGGGCAGATACGCAGTATTTT. This codes for CATSRDFWAEGADTQYF.